Listed below are T cell receptor beta chains from one sample, sequenced in a study of cytomegalovirus exposure and HLA in healthy donors. The table came from immunoSEQ multiplex PCR; TCRdb's copy has only in-frame clones and leaves some out. The data hold about 100,000 clones, with approximately 79% observed a single time. The sample comprised PBMCs. These receptors were obtained from a man aged 55-75 years in good health and CMV-seropositive. The CDR3 runs from the conserved cysteine through the conserved F or W. Each record gives: V gene, D gene, clone size, J gene, CDR3 DNA, CDR3 protein. D genes are given only for firm matches. Expanded clones are given a class, and other clones once, few, many or no size at all.

V: TRBV2
D: -
size: -
J: TRBJ1-5
DNA: TGTGCCAGCAGACAGGGCTTCAATCAGCCCCAGCATTTT
CDR3: CASRQGFNQPQHF

V: TRBV19
D: -
size: once
J: TRBJ2-4
DNA: TGTGCCAGTAGTACCGGGGGACAGACAGCCAAAAACATTCAGTACTTC
CDR3: CASSTGGQTAKNIQYF

V: TRBV4-3
D: -
size: -
J: TRBJ1-1
DNA: TGCGCCAGCAGCCAAATCCCGGACAGCCTGAACACTGAAGCTTTCTTT
CDR3: CASSQIPDSLNTEAFF

V: TRBV18
D: TRBD1
size: -
J: TRBJ1-4
DNA: TGTGCCAGCTCACAGTCTCAGGGGGAAGAAAAACTGTTTTTT
CDR3: CASSQSQGEEKLFF

V: TRBV14
D: -
size: once
J: TRBJ1-2
DNA: TGTGCCAGCAGCCGTACGGGACTTAGGGACGGCTACACCTTC
CDR3: CASSRTGLRDGYTF

V: TRBV6-1
D: -
size: -
J: TRBJ2-6
DNA: TGTGCCAGCAGTGAAGGGTGGGGGAGGAGCTCTGGGGCCAACGTCCTGACTTTC
CDR3: CASSEGWGRSSGANVLTF

V: TRBV27
D: -
size: -
J: TRBJ2-3
DNA: TGTGCCAGCAGTTTGTACGAAGCGGTTAGGGATGCGCAGTATTTT
CDR3: CASSLYEAVRDAQYF

V: TRBV27
D: -
size: -
J: TRBJ1-6
DNA: TGTGCCAGCAGTTTGAAGCTCCCGGGGAGCTCCTATAATTCACCCCTCCACTTT
CDR3: CASSLKLPGSSYNSPLHF

V: TRBV18
D: TRBD2
size: -
J: TRBJ2-2
DNA: TGTGCCAGCTCACCGGGACTAGGAATGGGGGAGCTGTTTTTT
CDR3: CASSPGLGMGELFF

V: TRBV7-2
D: -
size: -
J: TRBJ2-1
DNA: TGTGCCAGCAGCTCTTACAACAATGAGCAGTTCTTC
CDR3: CASSSYNNEQFF

V: TRBV9
D: TRBD1
size: -
J: TRBJ1-3
DNA: TGTGCCAGCAGCGTTAAGGGGGCAGGCTCTGGAAACACCATATATTTT
CDR3: CASSVKGAGSGNTIYF

V: TRBV6-5
D: TRBD1
size: -
J: TRBJ1-5
DNA: TGTGCCAGCAGTGGGACAGGGGGCGGAAATCAGCCCCAGCATTTT
CDR3: CASSGTGGGNQPQHF

V: TRBV5-6
D: TRBD2
size: -
J: TRBJ2-4
DNA: TGTGCCAGCACCAAGTTAGCGGGGGGGGCCAAAAACATTCAGTACTTC
CDR3: CASTKLAGGAKNIQYF

V: TRBV5-1
D: -
size: -
J: TRBJ2-7
DNA: TGCGCCAGCAGCTTGGGTACTCCAGGTCCCTACGAGCAGTACTTC
CDR3: CASSLGTPGPYEQYF

V: TRBV7-2
D: -
size: -
J: TRBJ2-1
DNA: TGTGCCAGCAGGGGTGCCGCGGCGGGGCGCAATGAGCAGTTCTTC
CDR3: CASRGAAAGRNEQFF

V: TRBV4-1
D: TRBD1
size: -
J: TRBJ2-7
DNA: TGCGCCAGCAGCCAGACAGGGAGCTCCTACGAGCAGTACTTC
CDR3: CASSQTGSSYEQYF

V: TRBV2
D: TRBD1
size: -
J: TRBJ2-2
DNA: TGTGCCAGCAGTGATTTTCGCAGGGGGCTGAACACCGGGGAGCTGTTTTTT
CDR3: CASSDFRRGLNTGELFF

V: TRBV10-3
D: -
size: -
J: TRBJ1-6
DNA: TGTGCCATCAGGGGACTACTTAGGTCACCCCTCCACTTT
CDR3: CAIRGLLRSPLHF

V: TRBV19
D: -
size: -
J: TRBJ1-1
DNA: TGTGCCAGTATCGACCCCGGGGGAACCTCTCCTGAAGCTTTCTTT
CDR3: CASIDPGGTSPEAFF

V: TRBV7-3
D: TRBD1
size: -
J: TRBJ1-2
DNA: TGTGCCAGCAGCCCACAGGGGGGCTATGGCTACACCTTC
CDR3: CASSPQGGYGYTF

V: TRBV5-1
D: -
size: once
J: TRBJ2-5
DNA: TGCGCCAGCAGCCGGTCGGGGGAGACCCAGTACTTC
CDR3: CASSRSGETQYF

V: TRBV25-1
D: TRBD2
size: -
J: TRBJ2-1
DNA: TGTGCCACACGACTAGCGGGGGGCAATGAGCAGTTCTTC
CDR3: CATRLAGGNEQFF

V: TRBV6-6
D: -
size: -
J: TRBJ2-3
DNA: TGTGCCAGCAGCCAACCCGGTGTGACAGATACGCAGTATTTT
CDR3: CASSQPGVTDTQYF

V: TRBV7-9
D: TRBD1
size: -
J: TRBJ2-4
DNA: TGTGCCAGCAGCTTTGCAGGGGGCAGGGACATTCAGTACTTC
CDR3: CASSFAGGRDIQYF

V: TRBV7-2
D: -
size: once
J: TRBJ1-2
DNA: TGTGCCAGCAGCTCGACCGCAGGGGCCTATGGCTACACCTTC
CDR3: CASSSTAGAYGYTF

V: TRBV7-8
D: -
size: -
J: TRBJ1-1
DNA: TGTGCCAGCAGCTTAGTCATAGGAGACACTGAAGCTTTCTTT
CDR3: CASSLVIGDTEAFF

V: TRBV5-1
D: TRBD1
size: -
J: TRBJ2-3
DNA: TGCGCCAGCAGCTCTTCGACAGGGACCACAGATACGCAGTATTTT
CDR3: CASSSSTGTTDTQYF

V: TRBV19
D: TRBD1
size: -
J: TRBJ2-7
DNA: TGTGCCAGTAGTGGGACAGGGTACCACGAGCAGTACTTC
CDR3: CASSGTGYHEQYF

V: TRBV10-1
D: -
size: -
J: TRBJ2-1
DNA: TGCGCCAGCAGTCACTCCAATGAGCAGTTCTTC
CDR3: CASSHSNEQFF

V: TRBV18
D: TRBD1
size: -
J: TRBJ1-5
DNA: TGTGCCAGCTCCCATACCGGGACAGGGGGAGGAGGACAGCCCCAGCATTTT
CDR3: CASSHTGTGGGGQPQHF

V: TRBV11-2
D: -
size: -
J: TRBJ1-1
DNA: TGTGCCAGCAGCTTAGGGGCAGGGCGGGCTTTCTTT
CDR3: CASSLGAGRAFF

V: TRBV27
D: TRBD1
size: -
J: TRBJ2-1
DNA: TGTGCCAGCAACTTAGGGTACAGGGGGCGATACAATGAGCAGTTCTTC
CDR3: CASNLGYRGRYNEQFF

V: TRBV5-1
D: TRBD1
size: -
J: TRBJ2-7
DNA: TGCGCCAGCAGCGGGGGACAGGGGGTCTACGAGCAGTACTTC
CDR3: CASSGGQGVYEQYF